Sequencing of this TCR beta chain was carried out in a study of technical replicates of blood from a few donors. Profiled with immunoSEQ multiplex PCR; TCRdb holds only in-frame clones, not every one. The table lists around 71,000 clones, just under 95% of them singletons, with 0.4% to 0.45% in the top ten. The CDR3 sequence is 13 residues long. Germline assignment: CDR1 MNHEY and CDR2 SVGAGI. V lost 2 bases and J 6 bases, leaving 8 bases between the germline ends. The J gene is TRBJ2-1, the V gene TRBV6-5; D is uncertain. The clonotype comes from a human donor in good health. What was sequenced was T cells isolated from PBMCs. The CDR3 sequence is CASSYLNINEQFF. CDR3 DNA: TGTGCCAGCAGTTACCTAAATATCAATGAGCAGTTCTTC.